The 2 T cell receptor beta chains below all came from one sample that was sequenced in a study of T cells in Graves' hyperthyroidism and ophthalmopathy. Regions amplified from RNA transcripts were the TCR beta CDR3 regions. TCR CDR3 underwent first-round RT-PCR with the HTBI primer set. In TCRdb, the multiplex PCR reads were re-called with MiXCR into one record per CDR3 protein. The repertoire holds some 600,000 distinct CDR3 sequences, about half seen once, with nearly 8.5% in the top ten. Material: peripheral blood or thyroid tissue (not recorded which). The receptor source for this set is a woman under 30 with Graves' hyperthyroidism.

The chain is built from TRBV20-1 and TRBJ1-5; D is unresolved. CDR1 is DFQATT, CDR2 SNEGSKA, per germline (reference sequence). The V end was cut by 1 base, the J end by 0 bases, with 13 bases between. There are 16 residues in the CDR3. CDR3: CSARVVSANSNQPQHF. The CDR3 DNA reads TGCAGTGCTAGAGTAGTATCGGCAAATAGCAATCAGCCCCAGCATTTT.

The chain carries TRBV7-9 and TRBJ2-6; 12 nucleotides agree with TRBD1. This CDR3 has 17 amino acids. CDR1 and CDR2 (germline): SEHNR, FQNEAQ (reference sequence). The trim removed 5 bases at V and 5 bases at J, leaving 7 bases unmatched. The CDR3 DNA reads TGTGCCAGCAGCAGCCGGGACAGGGGGCTTAGGGCCAACGTCCTGACTTTC. Its translation: CASSSRDRGLRANVLTF. The variable domain in full, with the rest retrieved from reference TRBV7-9 and TRBJ2-6, is DTGVSQNPRHKITKRGQNVTFRCDPISEHNRLYWYRQTLGQGPEFLTYFQNEAQLEKSRLLSDRFSAERPKGSFSTLEIQRTEQGDSAMYLCASSSRDRGLRANVLTFGAGSRLTVL.